The 29 T cell receptor beta chains below come from one sample, sequenced in a study of cytomegalovirus exposure and HLA in healthy donors. PCR used 60 Vbeta primers and 13 Jbeta primers. Generated by immunoSEQ multiplex PCR, the TCRdb table keeps only in-frame clones and is missing some. The repertoire holds under 150,000 clones, with about 80% as singletons. Input material: PBMCs. These receptors all come from a man aged 40-55 years in good health and CMV-seropositive.

This sequence joins TRBV5-1 and TRBJ1-2; D may be TRBD1 (6 bases). The CDR3 loop spans 15 amino acids. CDR1 is SGHRS and CDR2 is YFSETQ in the germline V gene. Trimming pared 0 bases from V and 5 bases from J, leaving 14 bases between. In DNA form, the CDR3 reads TGCGCCAGCAGCTTGGTCGGCGGACAGCTTTATGGCTACACCTTC. Translated: CASSLVGGQLYGYTF.

The chain joins TRBV6-5 to TRBJ1-1; the D gene is possibly TRBD1 (5 bases). The CDR3 consists of 15 residues. The germline V gene encodes CDR1 MNHEY and CDR2 SVGAGI. V lost 0 bases and J lost 5, with 13 bases in between. As DNA, the CDR3 is TGTGCCAGCAGTTACTCGGCAGGGTCGGAGACTGAAGCTTTCTTT. Its protein product is CASSYSAGSETEAFF.

J is TRBJ2-5 and V is TRBV5-1; perhaps TRBD2 as D (6 bases). Germline CDR1 is SGHRS and CDR2 is YFSETQ. The CDR3 consists of 16 residues. Trimming pared 0 bases from V and 5 bases from J, leaving 17 bases between. The DNA for the CDR3 is TGCGCCAGCAGCTTGGCCCCGGCACGGGGGAGGGAGACCCAGTACTTC. It codes for CASSLAPARGRETQYF.

This chain joins TRBV5-1 and TRBJ2-1; the match to TRBD2 covers 13 bases. The CDR3 contains 15 residues. Germline V CDR1 and CDR2: SGHRS, YFSETQ. The J segment lost 9 bases and the V segment lost 1 base, leaving 4 bases of the junction unmatched. The CDR3 bases are TGCGCCAGCAGCTTGACTAGCGGGGGGGCCGGTGAGCAGTTCTTC. Residues: CASSLTSGGAGEQFF.

The rearrangement joins TRBV5-1 to TRBJ2-7, with a tentative D call TRBD2 (6 bases). Trimming took off 2 bases at V and 3 bases at J, with 12 bases between the two ends. The CDR3 runs to 14 residues. CDR1 and CDR2 (germline): SGHRS, YFSETQ. CDR3 nucleotides: TGCGCCAGCAGCTTTCCCGGGAGAAGCTACGAGCAGTACTTC. This sequence encodes CASSFPGRSYEQYF.

The chain couples TRBV27 to TRBJ2-7; 8 bases align to TRBD1. Unmatched junction bases numbered 8, after V lost 8 bases and J lost 2 bases. This CDR3 region has 14 residues. In germline, CDR1 is MNHEY, CDR2 SMNVEV (reference sequence). CDR3 nucleotide sequence: TGTGCCAGCGCCCGAACAGGGGGTACCTACGAGCAGTACTTC. It translates to CASARTGGTYEQYF.

Written as DNA, the CDR3 is TGTGCCAGCAGCTTAGTTGGCGGCGGGGAGCTGTTTTTT. Translating it yields CASSLVGGGELFF. This rearrangement joins TRBV7-9 to TRBJ2-2; D not certain. V lost 1 base and J lost 7, with 7 bases in between. Germline lookup yields CDR1 SEHNR and CDR2 FQNEAQ (reference sequence). This CDR3 is built from 13 residues.

The chain is built from TRBV11-2 and TRBJ1-2; D is unresolved. In germline, CDR1 is SGHAT, CDR2 FQNNGV. The CDR3 runs to 14 residues. Trimming took off 3 bases at V and 8 bases at J, with 16 bases between the two ends. The CDR3 nucleotides read TGTGCCAGCAGCTTTCTTAGGACTTCTTTGGGCTACACCTTC. The encoded protein is CASSFLRTSLGYTF.

The rearrangement links TRBV9 to TRBJ2-3; TRBD2 might be the D (5 bases). Trimming pared 6 bases from V and 1 base from J, leaving 15 bases between. The CDR3 contains 15 residues. Germline V gene lookup returns CDR1 SGDLS and CDR2 YYNGEE. CDR3 amino acids: CASTKPGIGTDTQYF. In DNA, the CDR3 is TGTGCCAGCACCAAGCCGGGGATAGGCACAGATACGCAGTATTTT.

This rearrangement joins TRBV10-2 to TRBJ1-1; possible D gene TRBD1, 5 bases. The CDR3 consists of 15 residues. V lost 0 bases to trimming and J lost 1 base, with 9 bases between them. Per germline, CDR1 WSHSY and CDR2 SAAADI. The DNA for the CDR3 is TGCGCCAGCAGTGAGTCGAGTAGGGGGAACACTGAAGCTTTCTTT. It encodes CASSESSRGNTEAFF.

CDR3 sequence: CSVGPTGNTEAFF. CDR3 bases: TGCAGCGTTGGTCCCACGGGGAACACTGAAGCTTTCTTT. The chain couples TRBV29-1 to TRBJ1-1; D ambiguous. In germline, CDR1 is SQVTM, CDR2 ANQGSEA. Trimming took 4 bases from V and 1 from J, leaving 10 bases between them. The CDR3 consists of 13 residues.

The chain carries TRBV7-3 and TRBJ2-1, with D unclear. CDR3 size: 13 residues. The V end lost 0 bases, the J end lost 8 bases, and 8 bases lay between the germline ends. CDR1 and CDR2 (germline): SGHTA, FQGTGA. CDR3 residues: CASSLTSRDEQFF. CDR3 DNA: TGTGCCAGCAGCTTAACGTCGCGTGATGAGCAGTTCTTC.

V gene TRBV7-3 combines with J gene TRBJ2-2; 12 positions agree with TRBD2. The germline gives CDR1 SGHTA, CDR2 FQGTGA. The CDR3 totals 16 residues. V trimming: 5 bases; J trimming: 4 bases; junction bases outside the gene matches: 5. The CDR3 coding sequence is TGTGCCAGCAGCAAAACTAGCGGGGGGACCACCGGGGAGCTGTTTTTT. Its translation is CASSKTSGGTTGELFF.

This rearrangement joins TRBV6-5 to TRBJ2-7, with 11 nucleotides matching TRBD2. The CDR3 loop spans 15 amino acids. V lost 6 bases and J lost 3; bases outside the gene matches: 7. Germline CDR1 is MNHEY and CDR2 is SVGAGI. The CDR3 DNA reads TGTGCCAGCAGCCCAGAGCTAGCGGGAGGCTACGAGCAGTACTTC. Protein: CASSPELAGGYEQYF.

The V call is TRBV6-5, the J call TRBJ1-5; 9 bases map to TRBD1. This CDR3 is built from 15 residues. The germline CDR1 and CDR2 sequences are MNHEY and SVGAGI. V lost 6 bases and J lost 2; bases outside the gene matches: 5. The CDR3 DNA reads as TGTGCCAGCAGCACGGACAGGGGAGGCAATCAGCCCCAGCATTTT. As protein: CASSTDRGGNQPQHF.

The chain couples TRBV19 to TRBJ2-2; possibly TRBD1 for D (6 bases). The germline gives CDR1 LNHDA, CDR2 SQIVND (reference sequence). Trimming left V 1 base short and J 0 bases short, with 6 bases between. This CDR3 contains 15 residues. The CDR3 sequence: CASSIGQANTGELFF. The CDR3 DNA reads as TGTGCCAGTAGTATAGGACAGGCGAACACCGGGGAGCTGTTTTTT.

This clone turned up a few times. V and J are TRBV19 and TRBJ2-7; 14 bases match TRBD2. CDR1 and CDR2 (germline): LNHDA, SQIVND (reference sequence). The CDR3 is 17 residues long. The ends lost 3 bases at V and 5 bases at J; junction bases unmatched: 9. For the CDR3, the DNA is TGTGCCAGTAGTATTAACGGACTAGCGGGAGGAGGCAACGAGCAGTACTTC. Protein product: CASSINGLAGGGNEQYF. Using reference TRBV19 and TRBJ2-7 for the parts outside the CDR3, the full variable domain is DGGITQSPKYLFRKEGQNVTLSCEQNLNHDAMYWYRQDPGQGLRLIYYSQIVNDFQKGDIAEGYSVSREKKESFPLTVTSAQKNPTAFYLCASSINGLAGGGNEQYFGPGTRLTVT.

This rearrangement joins TRBV6-1 to TRBJ1-6; D remains unclear. CDR3 length equals 15 residues. V dropped 6 bases and J dropped 7 bases, with 16 bases sitting between them. The germline V gene encodes CDR1 MNHNS and CDR2 SASEGT. Written as DNA, the CDR3 is TGTGCCAGCAGCCCCGTTGGAGGCGGCAATTCACCCCTCCACTTT. It specifies CASSPVGGGNSPLHF.

V and J are TRBV4-2 and TRBJ2-1, with 9 positions matching TRBD2. Germline-derived CDR1 and CDR2 are LGHNA and YNFKEQ. The V segment lost 4 bases and the J segment 4 bases; nucleotides outside the gene matches: 5. The CDR3 is 15 amino acids. The CDR3 region is CASSPSGILYNEQFF. The CDR3 bases are TGTGCCAGCAGCCCTAGCGGGATTTTATACAATGAGCAGTTCTTC.

The genes are TRBV9 and TRBJ1-1; D uncertain. Deletions cut 2 bases from V and 8 bases from J, with 13 bases between. This CDR3 spans 13 amino acids. The germline gives CDR1 SGDLS, CDR2 YYNGEE. CDR3 residues: CASSVVIDREAFF. CDR3 nucleotide sequence: TGTGCCAGCAGCGTGGTAATAGATAGAGAAGCTTTCTTT.

The rearrangement links TRBV6-1 to TRBJ1-4, with D maybe TRBD1 (5 bases). Per germline, CDR1 MNHNS and CDR2 SASEGT. The CDR3 spans 13 residues. V lost 8 bases and J 4 bases, leaving 11 bases between the germline ends. In nucleotides, the CDR3 is TGTGCCAGCTTGGCAGGGATTAATGAAAAACTGTTTTTT. Its translation: CASLAGINEKLFF.

V and J are TRBV9 and TRBJ1-4; the D gene is possibly TRBD1 (6 bases). Germline CDR1 is SGDLS and CDR2 is YYNGEE. The CDR3 is made up of 17 amino acids. The V end was cut by 2 bases, the J end by 2 bases, with 16 bases between. CDR3: CASSVGAPRRTNEKLFF. The CDR3 nucleotides are TGTGCCAGCAGCGTGGGGGCCCCGAGGCGGACTAATGAAAAACTGTTTTTT.

V usage is TRBV28 and J usage is TRBJ1-6, with 7 bases fitting TRBD1. Germline V CDR1 and CDR2: MDHEN, SYDVKM. V shed 6 bases and J 12 bases; nucleotides not matched to a gene: 8. The CDR3 is 13 residues long. Here the CDR3 DNA reads TGTGCCAGCAGGCCGGGACAGAGTGGACCCCTCCACTTT. It yields the protein CASRPGQSGPLHF.

The chain joins TRBV19 to TRBJ2-3, with 8 positions matching TRBD2. V shed 4 bases and J 2 bases; nucleotides not matched to a gene: 17. In germline, CDR1 is LNHDA, CDR2 SQIVND (reference sequence). The CDR3 is made up of 19 amino acids. The CDR3 region is CASSRRSGGTNGDTDTQYF. In DNA form, the CDR3 reads TGTGCCAGTAGTAGACGGAGCGGGGGCACTAATGGTGACACAGATACGCAGTATTTT.

The CDR3 loop reads CASSFSTSGTEQYF. The CDR3 DNA follows: TGTGCCAGCAGTTTTTCTACTAGCGGGACCGAGCAGTACTTC. The chain employs TRBV27 and TRBJ2-7, with 10 positions matching TRBD2. This CDR3 region has 14 residues. J was trimmed by 6 bases and V by 3 bases; bases with no gene match: 5. CDR1 and CDR2 from the germline V gene are MNHEY and SMNVEV (reference sequence).

The chain uses TRBV19 and TRBJ1-4, with 9 nucleotides matching TRBD1. The V and J ends lost 3 bases and 8 bases, in that order; junction bases with no gene match: 4. The CDR3 spans 14 residues. Germline V gene lookup returns CDR1 LNHDA and CDR2 SQIVND (reference sequence). CDR3 nucleotides: TGTGCCAGTAGTATTTGGGGACAGGGCGAAAAACTGTTTTTT. It is translated as CASSIWGQGEKLFF.

The chain couples TRBV9 to TRBJ2-5; the D is unclear. With the DNA end fitting TRBJ2-7 better, the J assignment may be wrong. Germline CDR1 is SGDLS and CDR2 is YYNGEE. This CDR3 has 13 residues. The CDR3 DNA reads TGTGCCAGCAGCTCCGGCCGAGGCTACGAGCAGTACTTC. Amino acids: CASSSGRGYEQYF.

This chain links TRBV7-3 with TRBJ2-1, with 7 bases fitting TRBD2. V gave up 5 bases and J gave up 2 bases; unmatched junction bases: 9. Per germline, CDR1 SGHTA and CDR2 FQGTGA. The CDR3 runs to 16 residues. The CDR3 coding sequence is TGTGCCAGCAGCCGATACGGGACTACCGCCTACAATGAGCAGTTCTTC. Translated, it gives CASSRYGTTAYNEQFF.

V and J are TRBV6-1 and TRBJ2-5; D is perhaps TRBD1 (5 bases). Trimming took 7 bases from V and 0 from J, leaving 9 bases between them. Germline CDR1 MNHNS, CDR2 SASEGT. The CDR3 extends over 13 amino acids. The CDR3 DNA follows: TGTGCCAGCACCCGCAGGGACCAAGAGACCCAGTACTTC. Translated, it gives CASTRRDQETQYF.